This T cell receptor (beta chain) was captured in a study of blood T cell repertoires in COVID-19. Study in general: Sites in the United States, Italy and Spain provided acute and convalescent COVID-19 samples.

Trimming stripped 5 bases from V and 5 bases from J, with 12 bases between. CDR1 and CDR2 (germline): SQVTM, ANQGSEA. The length of the CDR3 is 12 residues. As handled by the study authors: Estimates of nucleated cell counts were drawn from the amplification of reference gene primers. The protocol was immunoSEQ multiplex PCR, while the TCRdb copy is restricted to in-frame clones and leaves out a portion. V and J calls plus clone size are reproduced from that table; the DNA served to infer D and trimming. The sample shows about 200,000 clones, just over 85% of them seen only once. This chain joins TRBV29-1 and TRBJ2-5; a possible D gene is TRBD2 (6 bases). Sequencing used peripheral blood. This clonotype was obtained from a man between 18 and 35 years old with active or convalescent COVID-19. CDR3 sequence reads: CSVSGGEETQYF. CDR3 in DNA: TGCAGCGTTTCCGGGGGTGAGGAGACCCAGTACTTC.